This T cell receptor beta chain was documented in a study of T cells in Graves' hyperthyroidism and ophthalmopathy. Study at large: The blood sample was taken at first diagnosis, before treatment began. Study findings and constraints: A model of 13 V-J pairs discriminated ophthalmopathy from stable hyperthyroidism.

RNA transcripts yielded amplified TCR beta CDR3 regions. RT-PCR in the first round (using the HTBI primer set) targeted the TCR CDR3. Each CDR3 protein gets one entry after TCRdb re-called the multiplex PCR reads with MiXCR. The sample consists of about 360,000 distinct CDR3 sequences, less than 15% of them appearing once. The V segment lost 5 bases and the J segment 1 base; nucleotides outside the gene matches: 4. Germline V gene data show CDR1 as LNHDA and CDR2 as SQIVND (reference sequence). The CDR3 is made up of 16 amino acids. Pregnant or lactating patients were excluded, as were those with uncontrolled infection or other autoimmune disease. As to this clonotype: Its antigen is not identified.

Sequences were obtained from blood. The chain employs TRBV19 and TRBJ2-4, with 11 positions matching TRBD1. The source is a man aged 25-45 years with Graves' hyperthyroidism that later progressed to Graves' ophthalmopathy. The chain's CDR3 is CASSVGQGEAKNIQYF. The CDR3 DNA sequence: TGTGCCAGTAGTGTGGGACAGGGGGAGGCCAAAAACATTCAGTACTTC.